Listed here are 22 T cell receptor beta chains from one sample, sequenced in a study of T cells in Graves' hyperthyroidism and ophthalmopathy. Regions amplified from RNA transcripts were the TCR beta CDR3 regions. Using the HTBI primer set, a first-round RT-PCR was run on the TCR CDR3. In TCRdb, the multiplex PCR reads were re-called with MiXCR into one record per CDR3 protein. The table records around 620,000 distinct CDR3 sequences, 15% to 20% of them present only once. Source material: blood. All receptors derive from a woman aged 25 to 39 with Graves' hyperthyroidism.

As to this clonotype: Likely a read error: the CDR3 ends without its conserved phenylalanine or tryptophan. The V and J genes are TRBV18 and TRBJ2-7; 14 positions agree with TRBD2. Unmatched junction bases numbered 3, after V lost 4 bases and J lost 4 bases. This CDR3 is built from 15 residues. Germline V gene sequence: CDR1 KGHSH, CDR2 LQKENI. The CDR3 sequence: CASSRGLAGEYEQYL. CDR3 in DNA: TGTGCCAGCTCACGGGGACTAGCGGGAGAGTACGAGCAGTACCTC.

This clonotype was observed many times. V is TRBV10-3 and J is TRBJ1-1; 7 positions agree with TRBD1. V lost 10 bases, J lost 0 bases, and 8 bases stayed unmatched. Germline-derived CDR1 and CDR2 are ENHRY and SYGVKD. The CDR3 runs 14 residues. CDR3 nucleotide sequence: TGTGCCACAAAAAAGGGGGCCATGAACACTGAAGCTTTCTTT. Protein product: CATKKGAMNTEAFF.

V gene TRBV2 combines with J gene TRBJ2-3; D gene uncertain. The CDR3 has 12 residues. CDR1 and CDR2 from the germline V gene are SNHLY and FYNNEI. V lost 8 bases, J lost 1 base, and 7 bases lay in between. The CDR3 sequence: CASLGGTDTQYF. CDR3 DNA sequence: TGTGCCAGCTTAGGTGGCACAGATACGCAGTATTTT.

This clonotype was seen ten or more times. The chain uses TRBV6-1 and TRBJ2-1; the match to TRBD2 covers 11 bases. Germline V CDR1 and CDR2: MNHNS, SASEGT. The CDR3 covers 16 residues. The junction had 13 bases not matched to a gene; V was cut back by 7 bases and J by 8 bases. The CDR3 nucleotides are TGTGCCAGCATCTTAGCGGGAGGGCCTAAAAATGATGAGCAGTTCTTC. This codes for CASILAGGPKNDEQFF.

This clonotype was detected ten times or more. V usage is TRBV20-1 and J usage is TRBJ2-5, with D uncertain. Trimming pared 7 bases from V and 1 base from J, leaving 7 bases between. Germline V CDR1 and CDR2: DFQATT, SNEGSKA (reference sequence). The CDR3 loop spans 11 amino acids. The CDR3 bases are TGCAGTGGGCAGGTCCAAGAGACCCAGTACTTC. Translation gives CSGQVQETQYF.

This clonotype was detected many times. The rearrangement links TRBV30 to TRBJ1-1, with a tentative D call TRBD1 (5 bases). Germline CDR1 is GTSNPN and CDR2 is SVGIG (reference sequence). V dropped 0 bases and J dropped 5 bases, with 19 bases sitting between them. This CDR3 contains 16 residues. The CDR3 loop reads CAWSVSVRPEGTEAFF. CDR3 DNA: TGTGCCTGGAGTGTTAGTGTGAGGCCAGAGGGGACTGAAGCTTTCTTT.

The table lists this clonotype with many counts. This chain uses TRBV12-5 with TRBJ2-1; a weak D match, TRBD2 (5 bases). The germline V and J ends were trimmed by 7 bases and 4 bases, with 14 bases remaining between them. The CDR3 runs to 14 residues. In germline, CDR1 is LGHNT, CDR2 FRNRAP. The CDR3 bases are TGTGCTAGTGAGGAGGCTAGGAGTTACAATGAGCAGTTCTTC. It codes for CASEEARSYNEQFF. The complete variable domain, with remaining parts taken from reference TRBV12-5 and TRBJ2-1, reads DARVTQTPRHKVTEMGQEVTMRCQPILGHNTVFWYRQTMMQGLELLAYFRNRAPLDDSGMPKDRFSAEMPDATLATLKIQPSEPRDSAVYFCASEEARSYNEQFFGPGTRLTVL.

This clonotype was counted between two and nine times. This rearrangement joins TRBV29-1 to TRBJ1-2; 7 positions agree with TRBD1. The CDR3 totals 11 residues. Germline V gene data show CDR1 as SQVTM and CDR2 as ANQGSEA. CDR3 in amino acids: CVWEGADGYTF. The CDR3 DNA sequence: TGCGTATGGGAGGGGGCGGATGGCTACACCTTC.

On this clonotype itself: The junction departs from the called germline gene at one end, perhaps through a read error. The chain uses TRBV11-2 and TRBJ1-5; D not certain. The CDR3 has 13 residues. Germline V CDR1 and CDR2: SGHAT, FQNNGV. The CDR3 sequence is CASSLYSKQPQHF. The CDR3 DNA is TGTGCCAGCAGCTTATACAGCAAGCAGCCCCAGCATTTT.

This clonotype was seen more than once but under ten times. The rearrangement links TRBV9 to TRBJ2-3, with 12 bases matching TRBD2. Germline V gene sequence: CDR1 SGDLS, CDR2 YYNGEE. The CDR3 is 16 amino acids. The V and J ends lost 3 bases and 3 bases, in that order; junction bases with no gene match: 5. CDR3: CASSERTSGITDTQYF. Written as DNA, the CDR3 is TGTGCCAGCAGCGAGCGGACTAGCGGGATAACAGATACGCAGTATTTT.

This clonotype showed up just once. The J gene is TRBJ2-3, the V gene TRBV4-3, with 11 bases fitting TRBD2. There are 18 residues in the CDR3. Looked up from germline, CDR1 is LGHNA and CDR2 is YSLEER. V was pared by 0 bases and J by 0 bases, with 5 bases of the junction left unmatched. The CDR3 protein is CASSQDVGLAGSTDTQYF. Here the CDR3 DNA reads TGCGCCAGCAGCCAAGATGTTGGACTAGCGGGTAGCACAGATACGCAGTATTTT.

This clonotype was seen repeatedly, ten times or more. Here the CDR3 DNA reads TGCAGCGCCCCAATCTACAATGAGCAGTTCTTC. It codes for CSAPIYNEQFF. The rearrangement joins TRBV29-1 to TRBJ2-1; D gene ambiguous. Trimming removed 7 bases from V and 3 bases from J, with 7 bases in between. CDR1 and CDR2 (germline): SQVTM, ANQGSEA. This CDR3 comprises 11 residues.

This clonotype was seen at least ten times. The chain combines TRBV28 with TRBJ2-1; TRBD1 is a possible D gene (6 bases). The CDR3 is 17 residues long. V shed 5 bases and J shed 1 base, with 18 bases lying between them. Germline assignment: CDR1 MDHEN and CDR2 SYDVKM. Written as DNA, the CDR3 is TGTGCCAGCAGTCTGTCCACCGGGACACTTTCCTACAATGAGCAGTTCTTC. Amino acids: CASSLSTGTLSYNEQFF.

Comment on this clonotype: The germline gene is not matched at one end of the junction; a read error may be the cause. The V call is TRBV6-2 or TRBV6-3, the J call TRBJ2-2, with D possibly being TRBD2 (6 bases). The CDR3 spans 15 residues. Germline V gene sequence: CDR1 MNHEY, CDR2 SVGEGT. This CDR3 reads CASSRSGFLSGGLFF. Here the CDR3 DNA reads TGTGCCAGCAGTCGCTCCGGTTTCCTTTCCGGGGGGCTGTTTTTT.

The DNA for the CDR3 is TGTGCCAGCGTCGGGACTAGCGGGAGTAATGAGCAGTTCTTC. This sequence encodes CASVGTSGSNEQFF. The chain joins TRBV9 to TRBJ2-1, with 14 bases lining up with TRBD2. The germline gives CDR1 SGDLS, CDR2 YYNGEE. CDR3 length: 14 amino acids. V was pared by 7 bases and J by 7 bases, with 4 bases of the junction left unmatched. The full variable domain, rest sourced from reference TRBV9 and TRBJ2-1, is DSGVTQTPKHLITATGQRVTLRCSPRSGDLSVYWYQQSLDQGLQFLIQYYNGEERAKGNILERFSAQQFPDLHSELNLSSLELGDSALYFCASVGTSGSNEQFFGPGTRLTVL.

This clonotype has just a few counts. V is TRBV27 and J is TRBJ2-7; no definite D call. With 5 bases removed from V and 3 bases from J, the gap between germline ends came to 11 bases. The CDR3 extends over 13 amino acids. Germline CDR1 and CDR2: MNHEY and SMNVEV (reference sequence). DNA for the CDR3: TGTGCCAGCAGTCCGACCCCCCTCTACGAGCAGTACTTC. Amino acid sequence: CASSPTPLYEQYF.

This clonotype was counted ten times or more. The chain uses TRBV7-8 and TRBJ2-5, with TRBD2 identical over 12 bases. CDR1 and CDR2 from the germline V gene are SGHVS and FQNEAQ. With 3 bases clipped from V and 12 bases from J, the junction kept 5 bases outside the gene matches. The CDR3 sequence is 13 residues long. The CDR3 here is CASSLGLAGHKYF. The CDR3 DNA reads as TGTGCCAGCAGCTTGGGACTAGCGGGTCATAAGTACTTC.

This clonotype appeared many times. The V call is TRBV3-2, the J call TRBJ2-1; the table's D call of TRBD2 was not tested on the DNA. TRBV3-2 is a listed pseudogene. CDR3 length: 18 amino acids. Written as DNA, the CDR3 is TGTGCCAGCAGTCGCCTGGTGGGCCACGAAGGGTCCTACAATGAGCAGTTCTTC. Translating it yields CASSRLVGHEGSYNEQFF.

The chain carries TRBV9 and TRBJ1-1, with a possible D match to TRBD1 (5 bases). Per germline, CDR1 SGDLS and CDR2 YYNGEE. CDR3 length equals 14 residues. Trimming stripped 6 bases from V and 1 base from J, with 13 bases between. CDR3 region: CASTIDQGNTEAFF. The CDR3 nucleotides are TGTGCCAGCACCATCGACCAGGGGAACACTGAAGCTTTCTTT.

This clonotype showed up many times. The CDR3 region has the DNA TGTGCCAGCACTCTACCACGGGGTGGCAAGACCCCTCATAGAGATACGCAGTATTTT. It encodes CASTLPRGGKTPHRDTQYF. V usage is TRBV2 and J usage is TRBJ2-3, with D possibly being TRBD2 (5 bases). Trimming stripped 7 bases from V and 5 bases from J, with 31 bases between. The CDR3 extends over 19 amino acids. CDR1 and CDR2 from the germline V gene are SNHLY and FYNNEI.

The chain combines TRBV4-1 with TRBJ2-1; 9 nucleotides agree with TRBD2. V gave up 0 bases and J gave up 6 bases; unmatched junction bases: 6. The CDR3 is 16 residues long. In germline, CDR1 is MGHRA, CDR2 YSYEKL. DNA of the CDR3: TGCGCCAGCAGCCAAGAGCGGCTAGCGGGGTCCAATGAGCAGTTCTTC. Translated, it gives CASSQERLAGSNEQFF.

This clonotype was observed many times. This chain joins TRBV12-3 or TRBV12-4 and TRBJ2-1; D unresolved. The CDR3 loop spans 15 amino acids. Trimming shortened V by 7 bases and J by 0 bases, and 13 bases separated the two germline ends. CDR3 nucleotides: TGTGCCAGCACCCCCGAGACGGCCTCCTACAATGAGCAGTTCTTC. It encodes CASTPETASYNEQFF.